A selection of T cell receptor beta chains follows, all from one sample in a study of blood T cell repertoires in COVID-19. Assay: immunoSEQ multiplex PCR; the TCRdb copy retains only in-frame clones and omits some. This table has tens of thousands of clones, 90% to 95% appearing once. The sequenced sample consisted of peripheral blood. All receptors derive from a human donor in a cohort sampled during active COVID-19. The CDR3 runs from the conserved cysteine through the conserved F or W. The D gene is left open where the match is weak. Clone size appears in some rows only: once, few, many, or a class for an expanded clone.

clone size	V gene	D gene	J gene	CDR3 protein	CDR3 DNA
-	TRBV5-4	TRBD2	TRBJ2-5	CASSFFLAGEETQYF	TGTGCCAGCAGCTTTTTTTTGGCGGGAGAAGAGACCCAGTACTTC
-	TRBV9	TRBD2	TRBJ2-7	CASSFGLAGNYEQYF	TGTGCCAGCAGCTTCGGACTAGCGGGGAATTACGAGCAGTACTTC
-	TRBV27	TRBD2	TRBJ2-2	CASRLSGISTGELFF	TGTGCCAGCAGGCTTAGCGGGATAAGCACCGGGGAGCTGTTTTTT
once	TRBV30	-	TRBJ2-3	CAWRYPRGF	TGTGCCTGGAGATACCCCCGGGGTTTT
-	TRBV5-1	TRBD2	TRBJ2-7	CASSSGLAAYEQYF	TGCGCCAGCAGCTCGGGACTAGCGGCCTACGAGCAGTACTTC
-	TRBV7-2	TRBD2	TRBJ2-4	CASSLAAGGRDIQYF	TGTGCCAGCAGCTTAGCGGCGGGGGGCCGAGACATTCAGTACTTC
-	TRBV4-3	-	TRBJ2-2	CASSQDGSSPDTGELFF	TGCGCCAGCAGCCAAGATGGTAGTAGCCCAGACACCGGGGAGCTGTTTTTT
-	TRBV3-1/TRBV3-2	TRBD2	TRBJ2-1	CASSQSPSGVYEQFF	TGTGCCAGCAGCCAATCCCCAAGCGGGGTATATGAGCAGTTCTTC
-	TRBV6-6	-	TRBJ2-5	CASSYSAGERTQYF	TGTGCCAGCAGTTACTCGGCAGGTGAGAGGACCCAGTACTTC
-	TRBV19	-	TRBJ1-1	CASSMAGGGTEVFF	TGTGCCAGTAGTATGGCTGGGGGGGGTACTGAAGTTTTCTTT
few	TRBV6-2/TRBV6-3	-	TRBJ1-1	CASSHTGKAFF	TGTGCCAGCAGTCATACAGGGAAGGCTTTCTTT
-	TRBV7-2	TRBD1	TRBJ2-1	CASSLGGRGPDEQFF	TGTGCCAGCAGCTTAGGTGGTAGGGGGCCGGATGAGCAGTTCTTC
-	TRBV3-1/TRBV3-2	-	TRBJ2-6	CASSQTGPGANVLTF	TGTGCCAGCAGCCAAACAGGGCCTGGGGCCAACGTCCTGACTTTC
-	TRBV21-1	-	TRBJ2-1	CASTRGASSYNEQFF	TGTGCCAGCACGCGGGGGGCGAGCTCCTACAATGAGCAGTTCTTC
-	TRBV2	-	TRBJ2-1	CASKAGSSYNEQFF	TGTGCCAGCAAGGCGGGGAGCTCCTACAATGAGCAGTTCTTC
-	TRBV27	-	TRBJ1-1	CASSWVEGAEAFF	TGTGCCAGCAGTTGGGTCGAGGGCGCTGAAGCTTTCTTT
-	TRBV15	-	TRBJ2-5	CATSRDFNDAAQYF	TGTGCCACCAGCAGAGATTTTAACGATGCGGCCCAGTACTTC
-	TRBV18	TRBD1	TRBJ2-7	CASSPSRDSYEQYF	TGTGCCAGCTCACCGTCCCGGGACAGCTACGAGCAGTACTTC
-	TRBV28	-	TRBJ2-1	CASSLGTTNYNEQFF	TGTGCCAGCAGTTTGGGCACAACAAATTACAATGAGCAGTTCTTC
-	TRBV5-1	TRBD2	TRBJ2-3	CASSLLAGGGSGTDTQYF	TGCGCCAGCAGCTTACTAGCGGGAGGGGGTAGTGGCACAGATACGCAGTATTTT
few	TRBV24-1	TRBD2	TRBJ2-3	CATSSLGGLAGVGDTQYF	TGTGCCACCAGTTCCCTGGGTGGCCTAGCGGGAGTCGGAGATACGCAGTATTTT
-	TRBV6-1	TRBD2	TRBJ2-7	CASSGLTSGDSYEQYF	TGTGCCAGCAGTGGCCTGACTAGCGGGGATTCCTACGAGCAGTACTTC
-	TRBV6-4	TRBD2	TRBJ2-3	CASSSLAGEVDTQYF	TGTGCCAGCAGCTCACTAGCGGGGGAGGTAGATACGCAGTATTTT
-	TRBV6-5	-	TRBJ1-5	CASTGEDINNQPQHF	TGTGCCAGCACGGGGGAAGATATAAACAATCAGCCCCAGCATTTT
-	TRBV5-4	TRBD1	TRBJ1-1	CASSSRGQGETEAFF	TGTGCCAGCAGCTCGCGGGGACAGGGCGAAACTGAAGCTTTCTTT
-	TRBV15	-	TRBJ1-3	CATSRARSSGNTIYF	TGTGCCACCAGCAGGGCACGAAGCTCTGGAAACACCATATATTTT
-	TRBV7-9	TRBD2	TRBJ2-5	CASSRLAGPKETQYF	TGTGCCAGCAGCCGACTAGCGGGACCCAAAGAGACCCAGTACTTC
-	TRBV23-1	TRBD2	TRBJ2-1	CASSLLRTSGIEQFF	TGCGCCAGCAGCCTTCTCAGGACTAGCGGGATAGAGCAGTTCTTC
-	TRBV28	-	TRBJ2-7	CASSYGGPSYEQYF	TGTGCCAGCAGTTACGGGGGGCCCTCCTACGAGCAGTACTTC
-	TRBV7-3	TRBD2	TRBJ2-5	CASSLSGSYETQYF	TGTGCCAGCAGCCTTAGCGGGAGCTATGAGACCCAGTACTTC
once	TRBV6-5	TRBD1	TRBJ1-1	CASSYGTVNTEAFF	TGTGCCAGCAGTTACGGGACAGTGAACACTGAAGCTTTCTTT
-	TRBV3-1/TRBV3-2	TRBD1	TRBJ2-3	CASSPPGTGLDTQYF	TGTGCCAGCAGCCCGCCCGGGACAGGGCTAGATACGCAGTATTTT
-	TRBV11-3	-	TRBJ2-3	CASSLGEGGPSTDTQYF	TGTGCCAGCAGCTTAGGGGAAGGGGGACCTAGCACAGATACGCAGTATTTT
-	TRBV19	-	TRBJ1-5	CASSWETNSNQPQHF	TGTGCCAGTAGTTGGGAGACAAACAGCAATCAGCCCCAGCATTTT
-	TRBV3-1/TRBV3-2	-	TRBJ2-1	CASSQDTNEQFF	TGTGCCAGCAGCCAAGATACAAATGAGCAGTTCTTC
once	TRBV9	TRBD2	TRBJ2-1	CASSVTGGGSYNEQFF	TGTGCCAGCAGCGTAACGGGGGGAGGCTCCTACAATGAGCAGTTCTTC
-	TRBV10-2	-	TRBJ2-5	CASSEGLLKETQYF	TGCGCCAGCAGTGAGGGACTTCTAAAAGAGACCCAGTACTTC
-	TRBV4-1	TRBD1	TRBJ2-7	CASSHPGQLYEQYF	TGCGCCAGCAGCCACCCGGGACAGCTCTACGAGCAGTACTTC
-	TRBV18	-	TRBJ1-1	CASSPPAGDAEAFF	TGTGCCAGCTCACCACCCGCAGGGGACGCTGAAGCTTTCTTT
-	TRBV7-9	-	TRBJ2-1	CASSLAEGRSYNEQFF	TGTGCCAGCAGCTTAGCGGAGGGACGCTCCTACAATGAGCAGTTCTTC
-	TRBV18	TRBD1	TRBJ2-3	CASSPTTGGALDTQYF	TGTGCCAGCTCACCCACGACAGGGGGCGCGCTAGATACGCAGTATTTT
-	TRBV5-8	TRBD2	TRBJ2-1	CASSLEGTSDPYNEQFF	TGTGCCAGCAGCTTGGAGGGAACTAGCGACCCCTACAATGAGCAGTTCTTC
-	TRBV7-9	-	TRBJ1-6	CASSLNRQLNSPLHF	TGTGCCAGCAGCTTAAATAGACAGTTAAATTCACCCCTCCACTTT
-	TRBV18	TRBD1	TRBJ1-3	CASSPPGQSHTIYF	TGTGCCAGCTCACCTCCGGGACAGAGTCACACCATATATTTT
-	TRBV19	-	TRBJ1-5	CASSPSRGRGNQPQHF	TGTGCCAGTAGCCCTAGCCGGGGTCGGGGCAATCAGCCCCAGCATTTT